This TCR beta chain was identified in a study of shared clonotypes between healthy human individuals. Study details: Each donor had three CD4 naive, three CD4 memory, two CD8 naive and one CD8 memory plate. Study findings and constraints: Non-shared clonotypes had lower generation probabilities than those shared by all four donors. Only blood samples were collected, and tissue repertoires likely differ.

CD45RO-negative, CCR7-positively selected cells formed the naive CD8 fraction, excluding terminally differentiated effector memory CD45RA+ cells. Comment on this clone: The antigen is not known.

Deletions cut 5 bases from V and 8 bases from J, with 10 bases between. This CDR3 region has 12 residues. Germline V gene sequence: CDR1 SGHAT, CDR2 FQNNGV. Produced via immunoSEQ multiplex PCR; TCRdb's table is partial and in-frame only. The sample yields hundreds of thousands of clones, approximately 95% seen once. The genes are TRBV11-2 and TRBJ2-1; D gene uncertain. The clonotype was recovered from a woman younger than 45 in good health. The sequenced sample was naive CD8+ T cells sorted from blood. The CDR3 loop reads CASSTSKYEQFF. As DNA, the CDR3 is TGTGCCAGCAGCACGAGTAAGTATGAGCAGTTCTTC.